This T cell receptor beta chain was identified during a study of blood T cell repertoires in COVID-19. For the study at large: Sample material is recorded as cDNA or gDNA derived from T cells, B-cell-depleted T cells, or PBMCs.

The authors' processing: Nucleated cell counts were estimated from reference gene primer amplification. Clones were read by immunoSEQ multiplex PCR, and TCRdb kept only the in-frame ones, dropping some. From that table come the V and J calls and clone size; the DNA was used to work out D and trimming. The sample lists about 300,000 clones; about 90% were seen once. The germline CDR1 and CDR2 sequences are SGDLS and YYNGEE. The CDR3 consists of 16 residues. The ends were cut back, 0 bases at V and 3 bases at J, with 13 bases in the middle. The study recruited people aged roughly 18 to 100 years across some 23 US areas. Each participant's cohort was designated according to participant-reported clinical history.

The sequence came from a woman aged 30 to 39 who had recovered from COVID-19. V gene TRBV9 combines with J gene TRBJ1-5; D is uncertain. The source material was PBMCs or T cells enriched from blood (not recorded which). The chain's CDR3 is CASSVGFGGPNQPQHF. The CDR3 region has the DNA TGTGCCAGCAGCGTAGGCTTCGGCGGCCCCAATCAGCCCCAGCATTTT.